The entry below gives a single T cell receptor (beta chain) sequence along with its context. This clonotype has only a few counts. Its antigen remains unidentified. The record has no base qualities; no much larger clone is one base away. These data originate in a study of T-cell reconstitution after alpha-beta-depleted transplantation in children (dated by TCRdb to 2016 to 2017). A note on the overall study: Using TCR repertoire profiling, the study quantitatively followed how T-cell immune reconstitution unfolded in children after TCRalphabeta/CD19-depleted allogeneic hematopoietic cell transplantation. Here is what the overall study found, with its caveats: In some patients, the high TCRbeta diversity seen at day 60 was put down to recipient T cells and intrathymic progenitors that had survived conditioning. The apparently early alphabetaT-cell count recovery about two months after transplant was reportedly dependent on only several hundred rapidly expanded clones derived from non-depleted graft cells. The frequencies of hyperexpanded clones fell over the following months, and after one year, T-cell counts and TCRbeta diversity were mostly attributed to newly produced T cells.

The meaning of the sample's treatment or condition label: allogeneic hematopoietic cell transplantation with graft depleted of TCRalphabeta T cells and CD19 B cells. The children who served as transplant recipients had been given grafts of TCRalphabeta/CD19-depleted allogeneic hematopoietic cells. Receptor amplification or capture employed PCR. Instrument on record: Illumina HiSeq 2500. TCR library preparation used molecular barcoding, with unique molecular identifiers applied to normalize quantification of the TCRbeta repertoire. TCRdb applied fastp at Q25 and MiXCR to the public reads, then kept only in-frame beta chains. One record per CDR3 amino acid sequence lists the most common genes and DNA. Counted in this sample were about 420,000 distinct CDR3 sequences; about 17% of them appeared once. The ten largest make up about 32% of the sample. The CDR3 has 12 amino acids, counting the end cysteine and phenylalanine. Of the read, only the CDR3 DNA is kept; its 36 bases are in frame from base 1. According to the germline V gene, CDR1 reads MDHEN and CDR2 reads SYDVKM. V is pared back by 3 bases and J by 15 bases, with 15 bases lying between the germline termini.

The chain is made from TRBV28 and TRBJ2-1; the D gene assignment is ambiguous. The TCR sequence derives from a boy younger than two who had a stem cell transplant for Wiskott-Aldrich syndrome, so the T cells may come from the graft donor. The starting material was PBMCs, mostly from graft donor cells, obtained 360 days after TCRalphabeta/CD19-depleted stem cell transplant. The DNA sequence reads TGTGCCAGCAGTTTTTATGCTCCCCCGGTGTTCTTC. It is translated as CASSFYAPPVFF. The reference TRBV28 and TRBJ2-1 proteins fill in what lies around the CDR3, so the full variable domain reads DVKVTQSSRYLVKRTGEKVFLECVQDMDHENMFWYRQDPGLGLRLIYFSYDVKMKEKGDIPEGYSVSREKKERFSLILESASTNQTSMYLCASSFYAPPVFFGPGTRLTVL.